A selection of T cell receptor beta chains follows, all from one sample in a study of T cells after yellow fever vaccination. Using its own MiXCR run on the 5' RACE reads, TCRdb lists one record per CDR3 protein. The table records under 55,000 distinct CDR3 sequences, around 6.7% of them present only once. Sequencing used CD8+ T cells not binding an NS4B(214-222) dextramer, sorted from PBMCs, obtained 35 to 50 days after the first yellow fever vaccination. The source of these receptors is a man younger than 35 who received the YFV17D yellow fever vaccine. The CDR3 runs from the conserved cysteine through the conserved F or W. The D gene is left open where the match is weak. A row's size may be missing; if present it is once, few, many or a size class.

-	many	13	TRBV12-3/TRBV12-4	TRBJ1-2	TGTGCCAGCAGTGGGACGGAACACTATGGCTACACCTTC	CASSGTEHYGYTF
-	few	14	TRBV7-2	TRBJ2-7	TGTGCCAGCAGCTTAGTCTCGGAATCCTACGAGCAGTACTTC	CASSLVSESYEQYF
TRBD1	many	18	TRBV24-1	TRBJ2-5	TGTGCCACCAGTGATTTGGGACAGGGATCGCTTGGATTAGAGACCCAGTACTTC	CATSDLGQGSLGLETQYF
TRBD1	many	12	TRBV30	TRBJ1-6	TGTGCCTGGGACAGGGATAATTCACCCCTCCACTTT	CAWDRDNSPLHF
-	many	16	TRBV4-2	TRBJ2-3	TGTGCCAGCAGCCAAGAAACAGGGCCCCCCGCAGATACGCAGTATTTT	CASSQETGPPADTQYF
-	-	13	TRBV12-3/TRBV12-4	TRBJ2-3	TGTGCCAGCAGTTTTGCTTCCCCAGATACGCAGTATTTT	CASSFASPDTQYF
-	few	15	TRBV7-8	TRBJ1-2	TGTGCCAGCAGCTTAGCGGTGACCTTGGGGAATGGCTACACCTTC	CASSLAVTLGNGYTF
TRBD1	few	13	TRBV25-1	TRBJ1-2	TGTGCCAGCAGCCCGACAGGGGTGGGAGGCTACACCTTC	CASSPTGVGGYTF
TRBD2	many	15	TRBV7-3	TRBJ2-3	TGTGCCAGCAGCTCTAGCGGGGGAGGTGCGGATACGCAGTATTTT	CASSSSGGGADTQYF
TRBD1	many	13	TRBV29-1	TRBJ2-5	TGCAGCGTTGCAGAGGGGGCTTCGGAGACCCAGTACTTC	CSVAEGASETQYF
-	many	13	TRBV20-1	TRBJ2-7	TGCAGTGCTCCCGCCGGAGCCGCCTACGAGCAGTACTTC	CSAPAGAAYEQYF
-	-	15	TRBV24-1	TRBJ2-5	TGTGCCACCAATGATTTACAAGGTGCCGACGAGACCCAGTACTTC	CATNDLQGADETQYF
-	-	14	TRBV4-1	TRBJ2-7	TGCGCCAGCAGCCAAGATCCACAGGGCGGAGAGCAGTACTTC	CASSQDPQGGEQYF
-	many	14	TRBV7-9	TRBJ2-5	TGTGCCAGCAGCCTCGAGGGTCTAAAAGAGACCCAGTACTTC	CASSLEGLKETQYF
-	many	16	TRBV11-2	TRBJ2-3	TGTGCCAGCAGCTCCTTACTAGGGCCTAGCACAGATACGCAGTATTTT	CASSSLLGPSTDTQYF
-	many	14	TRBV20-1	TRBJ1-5	TGCAGTGCTAGAGTAGGACTGGACAATCAGCCCCAGCATTTT	CSARVGLDNQPQHF
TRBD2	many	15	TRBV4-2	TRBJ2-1	TGTGCCAGCAGCCAAGTAGCGGGGGGCAACAATGAGCAGTTCTTC	CASSQVAGGNNEQFF
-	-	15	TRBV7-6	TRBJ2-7	TGTGCCAGCAGCCCCCGGGACTCCTACTACTACGAGCAGTACTTC	CASSPRDSYYYEQYF
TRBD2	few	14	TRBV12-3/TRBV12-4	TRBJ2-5	TGTGCCAGCACCTTAGCGGGGGGGCGGGAGACCCAGTACTTC	CASTLAGGRETQYF
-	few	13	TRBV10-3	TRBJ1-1	TGTGCCATCAGTGAACGGGCAGGCACTGAAGCTTTCTTT	CAISERAGTEAFF
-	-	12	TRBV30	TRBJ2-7	TGTGCCTGGAGTGTAAGAGCCTTCGAGCAGTACTTC	CAWSVRAFEQYF
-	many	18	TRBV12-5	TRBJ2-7	TGTGCTAGTGGTTTGGCCCCGTCCGGGGACCTCCTCTCCTACGAGCAGTACTTC	CASGLAPSGDLLSYEQYF
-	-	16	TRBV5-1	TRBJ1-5	TGCGCCAGCAGCTTGGATGGCAGGGGAAGCAATCAGCCCCAGCATTTT	CASSLDGRGSNQPQHF
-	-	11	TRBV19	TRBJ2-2	TGTGCCAGTACCGAGAGCGGGGAGCTGTTTTTT	CASTESGELFF
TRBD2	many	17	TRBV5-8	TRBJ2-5	TGTGCCAGCAGCTTGTGGCTAGCGGGGGGGCCTCGGGAGACCCAGTACTTC	CASSLWLAGGPRETQYF
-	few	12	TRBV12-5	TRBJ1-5	TGTGCTAGTCGACTTAGCAATCAGCCCCAGCATTTT	CASRLSNQPQHF
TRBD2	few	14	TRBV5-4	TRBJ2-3	TGTGCCAGCAGCCGGGGGGGCAGCACAGATACGCAGTATTTT	CASSRGGSTDTQYF
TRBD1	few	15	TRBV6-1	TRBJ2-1	TGTGCCAGCACCATGGGACAGGGGCCCTACAATGAGCAGTTCTTC	CASTMGQGPYNEQFF
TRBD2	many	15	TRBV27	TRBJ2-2	TGTGCCAGCAGAGCGGGACTAGTGAACACCGGGGAGCTGTTTTTT	CASRAGLVNTGELFF
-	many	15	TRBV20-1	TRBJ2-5	TGCAGTGCTAGAGGACAGCCAAGGTACCAAGAGACCCAGTACTTC	CSARGQPRYQETQYF
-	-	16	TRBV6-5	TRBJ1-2	TGTGCCAGCAGTTACACCCTCGAGCGGGCGGACTATGGCTACACCTTC	CASSYTLERADYGYTF
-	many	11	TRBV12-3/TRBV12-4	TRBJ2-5	TGTGCCAGCAGGGAGGGCGAGACCCAGTACTTC	CASREGETQYF
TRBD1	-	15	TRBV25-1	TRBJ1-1	TGTGCCAGCAGTGGACAGGGGGCTTGGGGCACTGAAGCTTTCTTT	CASSGQGAWGTEAFF
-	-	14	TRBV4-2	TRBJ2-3	TGTGCCAGCAGCCAACGGCTATTCCCAGATACGCAGTATTTT	CASSQRLFPDTQYF
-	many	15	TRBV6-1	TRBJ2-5	TGTGCCAGCAGTGAAGCAGAAGGGACCCAAGAGACCCAGTACTTC	CASSEAEGTQETQYF
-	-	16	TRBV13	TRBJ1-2	TGTGCCAGCAGCTTAGCACCCGAGCGGGATAACTATGGCTACACCTTC	CASSLAPERDNYGYTF
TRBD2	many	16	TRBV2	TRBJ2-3	TGTGCCAGCAGCCTCCCTGTCGGGGGGGCAACAGATACGCAGTATTTT	CASSLPVGGATDTQYF
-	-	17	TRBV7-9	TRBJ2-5	TGTGCCAGCAGCCGGCCCCCCTTGACTAGTCCGCTAGAGACCCAGTACTTC	CASSRPPLTSPLETQYF
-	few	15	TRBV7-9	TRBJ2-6	TGTGCCAGCAGCCAACCAGGCTCTGGGGCCAACGTCCTGACTTTC	CASSQPGSGANVLTF
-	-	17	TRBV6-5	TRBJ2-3	TGTGCCAGCAGTTACGCGGGGGCCCTTCTTTCCACAGATACGCAGTATTTT	CASSYAGALLSTDTQYF
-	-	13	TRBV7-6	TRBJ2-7	TGTGCCAGCAGCCAGGGGGGGGTGGAGGAGCAGTACTTC	CASSQGGVEEQYF
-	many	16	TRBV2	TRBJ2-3	TGTGCCAGCAGTGATGAATTTGGCCGCAGCACAGATACGCAGTATTTT	CASSDEFGRSTDTQYF
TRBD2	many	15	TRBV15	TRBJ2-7	TGTGCCACCAGCCACCGACTAGCGGGGATCTACGAGCAGTACTTC	CATSHRLAGIYEQYF
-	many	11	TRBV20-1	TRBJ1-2	TGCAGTGCTAGAGATTCGGGCGGCTACACCTTC	CSARDSGGYTF
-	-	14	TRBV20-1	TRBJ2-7	TGCAGTGCTAGTGGGCTAGCGAGCGTCTACGAGCAGTACTTC	CSASGLASVYEQYF
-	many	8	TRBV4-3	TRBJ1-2	TGCGCCAGCAGCCAACTCGCCTTC	CASSQLAF
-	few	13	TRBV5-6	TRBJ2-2	TGTGCCAGCAGAAGGCAGGGCACCGGGGAGCTGTTTTTT	CASRRQGTGELFF
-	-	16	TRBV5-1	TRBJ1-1	TGCGCCAGCAGCTTGCGAGGGGCCTTCATGAACACTGAAGCTTTCTTT	CASSLRGAFMNTEAFF
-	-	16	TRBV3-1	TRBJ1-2	TGTGCCAGCAGCCAAGGTTCGCATGGTCTCCTCTATGGCTACACCTTC	CASSQGSHGLLYGYTF
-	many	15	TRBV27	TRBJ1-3	TGTGCCAGCAGTTTATCGCCGGGCTCTGGAAACACCATATATTTT	CASSLSPGSGNTIYF
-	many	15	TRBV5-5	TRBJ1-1	TGTGCCAGCAGCTCCCCGACCGACCTCGGGCCAGAAGCTTTCTTT	CASSSPTDLGPEAFF
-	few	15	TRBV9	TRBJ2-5	TGTGCCAGCAGCGTAGGCGGCGGAACCATGGAGACCCAGTACTTC	CASSVGGGTMETQYF
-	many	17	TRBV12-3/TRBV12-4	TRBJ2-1	TGTGCCAGCAGTATTGAAAAAGCCCTCAGCTCCTACAATGAGCAGTTCTTC	CASSIEKALSSYNEQFF
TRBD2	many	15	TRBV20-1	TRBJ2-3	TGCAGTGCTGCCCGCCGGGGGGATGATCCAGATACGCAGTATTTT	CSAARRGDDPDTQYF
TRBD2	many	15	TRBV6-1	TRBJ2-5	TGTGCCAGCAGTGTGTTAGCGGGGGGGCAAGAGACCCAGTACTTC	CASSVLAGGQETQYF
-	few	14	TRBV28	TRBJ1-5	TGTGCCAGCAATGACCAGGCCTTGGGTCAGCCCCAGCATTTT	CASNDQALGQPQHF
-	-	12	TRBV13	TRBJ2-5	TGTGCCAGCAGCGATGAGAGGGAGACCCAGTACTTC	CASSDERETQYF